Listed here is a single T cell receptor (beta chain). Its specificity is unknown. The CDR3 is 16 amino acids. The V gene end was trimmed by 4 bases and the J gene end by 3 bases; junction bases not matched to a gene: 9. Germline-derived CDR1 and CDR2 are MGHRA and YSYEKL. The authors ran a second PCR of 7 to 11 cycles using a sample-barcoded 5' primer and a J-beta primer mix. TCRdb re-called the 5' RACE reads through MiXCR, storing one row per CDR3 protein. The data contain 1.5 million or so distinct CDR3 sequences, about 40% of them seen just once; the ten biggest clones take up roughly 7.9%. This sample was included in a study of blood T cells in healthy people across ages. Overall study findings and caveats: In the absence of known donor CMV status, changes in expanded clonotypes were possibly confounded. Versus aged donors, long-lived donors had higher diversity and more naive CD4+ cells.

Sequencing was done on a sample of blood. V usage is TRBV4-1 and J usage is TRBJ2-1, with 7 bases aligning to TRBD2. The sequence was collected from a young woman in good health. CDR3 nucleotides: TGCGCCAGCAGCCCCCGTCGGGGGACTAACTACAATGAGCAGTTCTTC. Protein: CASSPRRGTNYNEQFF.